The 3 T cell receptor beta chains listed next were all sequenced from one sample in a study of OX40 agonist ivuxolimab in advanced cancers. The protocol was immunoSEQ multiplex PCR, while the TCRdb copy is restricted to in-frame clones and leaves out a portion. This sample has 60,000 to 90,000 clones; 80% to 90% occur once, and the top ten carry about 0.75%. The starting material was CD4+ or CD8+ T cells sorted from blood, obtained in a trial of the OX40 agonist ivuxolimab. The source of these receptors is an adult with an advanced solid tumor such as melanoma, head and neck, liver or kidney cancer.

This clone was picked up one time. The chain combines TRBV6-5 with TRBJ1-2; D is uncertain. Germline lookup yields CDR1 MNHEY and CDR2 SVGAGI. The CDR3 runs 14 residues. The germline V and J ends were trimmed by 2 bases and 2 bases, with 9 bases remaining between them. The CDR3 sequence is CASSYGRKNYGYTF. In nucleotides, the CDR3 is TGTGCCAGCAGTTACGGGCGGAAGAACTATGGCTACACCTTC.

The chain joins TRBV7-2 to TRBJ2-2, with D perhaps TRBD1 (5 bases). The length of the CDR3 is 12 residues. Per germline, CDR1 SGHTA and CDR2 FQGNSA. CDR3 amino acids: CAPRVGSGELFF. In DNA, the CDR3 is TGTGCTCCCAGGGTGGGCTCCGGGGAGCTGTTTTTT.

The CDR3 protein is CAIHDRAFF. CDR3 in DNA: TGTGCCATACACGATCGGGCTTTCTTT. This chain connects TRBV12-1 to TRBJ1-1. TRBV12-1 is marked as a pseudogene. The CDR3 consists of 9 residues.